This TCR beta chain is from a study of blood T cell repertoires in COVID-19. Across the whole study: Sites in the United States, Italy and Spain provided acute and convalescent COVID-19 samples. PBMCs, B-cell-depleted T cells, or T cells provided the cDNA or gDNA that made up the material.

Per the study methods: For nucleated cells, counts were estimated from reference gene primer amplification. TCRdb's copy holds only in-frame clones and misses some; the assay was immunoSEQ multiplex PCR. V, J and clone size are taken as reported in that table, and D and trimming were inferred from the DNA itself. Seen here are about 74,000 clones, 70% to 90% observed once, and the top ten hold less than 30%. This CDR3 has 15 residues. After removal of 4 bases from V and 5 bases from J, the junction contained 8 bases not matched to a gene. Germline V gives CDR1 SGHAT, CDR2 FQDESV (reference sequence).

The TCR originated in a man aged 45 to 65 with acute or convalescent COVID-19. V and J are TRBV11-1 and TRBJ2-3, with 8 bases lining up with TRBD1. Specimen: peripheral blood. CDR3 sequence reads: CASSSMTGAGDTQYF. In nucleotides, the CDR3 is TGTGCCAGCAGCTCTATGACAGGGGCGGGAGATACGCAGTATTTT.